Listed below are T cell receptor beta chains from one sample, sequenced in a study of control samples from healthy donors and cancer patients. Produced via immunoSEQ multiplex PCR; TCRdb's table is partial and in-frame only. The table includes some 35,000 clones, roughly 92% detected once. The material sequenced was PBMCs. These TCRs come from a man aged 35 to 55 with colorectal cancer. CDR3s include the opening cysteine and the closing phenylalanine or tryptophan. A D gene is named only where the DNA matches it firmly. Size tells how often a clone was seen (once, few, many) or the class of an expanded clone, and some rows leave it out.

J: TRBJ1-6
V: TRBV6-4
size: -
D: -
CDR3: CASSDLMGNSPLHF
DNA: TGTGCCAGCAGTGATCTCATGGGGAACTCACCCCTCCACTTT

J: TRBJ2-7
V: TRBV7-6
size: -
D: -
CDR3: CASSPGTQGSFEQYF
DNA: TGTGCCAGCAGCCCCGGGACTCAGGGGTCGTTTGAGCAGTACTTC

J: TRBJ1-1
V: TRBV19
size: -
D: -
CDR3: CASSISVDTEAFF
DNA: TGTGCCAGTAGTATTTCCGTGGACACTGAAGCTTTCTTT

J: TRBJ1-5
V: TRBV7-9
size: once
D: TRBD1
CDR3: CASSRDRDNQPQHF
DNA: TGTGCCAGCAGCCGGGACAGGGACAATCAGCCCCAGCATTTT

J: TRBJ2-7
V: TRBV7-8
size: -
D: -
CDR3: CASSLVEYEQYF
DNA: TGTGCCAGCAGCCTGGTCGAATACGAGCAGTACTTC

J: TRBJ2-3
V: TRBV19
size: -
D: TRBD1
CDR3: CASSIVTGGGTDTQYF
DNA: TGTGCCAGTAGTATTGTAACAGGGGGCGGCACAGATACGCAGTATTTT

J: TRBJ1-2
V: TRBV5-4
size: -
D: TRBD1
CDR3: CASSLETGGARGGYTF
DNA: TGTGCCAGCAGCTTGGAAACAGGGGGCGCCCGCGGTGGCTACACCTTC

J: TRBJ1-2
V: TRBV27
size: -
D: -
CDR3: CASSLDRLANYGYTF
DNA: TGTGCCAGCAGTTTAGACAGATTAGCTAACTATGGCTACACCTTC

J: TRBJ2-3
V: TRBV5-6
size: -
D: -
CDR3: CASSLNGRGQGTQYF
DNA: TGTGCCAGCAGCTTGAATGGCCGGGGTCAAGGTACGCAGTATTTT

J: TRBJ1-2
V: TRBV6-2/TRBV6-3
size: once
D: -
CDR3: CASSLSTGANYGYTF
DNA: TGTGCCAGCAGTCTATCGACAGGAGCTAACTATGGCTACACCTTC

J: TRBJ1-4
V: TRBV6-4
size: -
D: -
CDR3: CASSDSGGTYNEKLFF
DNA: TGTGCCAGCAGTGACTCAGGGGGGACGTATAATGAAAAACTGTTTTTT

J: TRBJ2-3
V: TRBV9
size: -
D: TRBD1
CDR3: CASSPGQGLDTQYF
DNA: TGTGCCAGCAGCCCGGGACAGGGGTTAGATACGCAGTATTTT

J: TRBJ2-3
V: TRBV9
size: -
D: TRBD2
CDR3: CASSVGRGGSSTDTQYF
DNA: TGTGCCAGCAGCGTAGGTCGGGGGGGGTCGAGCACAGATACGCAGTATTTT

J: TRBJ2-1
V: TRBV7-6
size: -
D: TRBD2
CDR3: CASRKGAGGSRNEQFF
DNA: TGTGCCAGCAGAAAGGGAGCGGGGGGGAGTCGGAATGAGCAGTTCTTC

J: TRBJ2-1
V: TRBV7-3
size: -
D: TRBD2
CDR3: CASSLKGLAGGHEQFF
DNA: TGTGCCAGCAGCTTAAAGGGACTAGCGGGGGGACATGAGCAGTTCTTC

J: TRBJ2-7
V: TRBV6-1
size: once
D: TRBD2
CDR3: CASSEDIWMAGGHPYEQYF
DNA: TGTGCCAGCAGTGAAGACATTTGGATGGCGGGGGGCCATCCCTACGAGCAGTACTTC

J: TRBJ1-2
V: TRBV3-1/TRBV3-2
size: -
D: -
CDR3: CASSQAPALAGYTF
DNA: TGTGCCAGCAGCCAAGCTCCGGCATTGGCTGGCTACACCTTC

J: TRBJ1-1
V: TRBV19
size: -
D: TRBD1
CDR3: CASSMGQGWTEAFF
DNA: TGTGCCAGTAGTATGGGACAGGGATGGACTGAAGCTTTCTTT

J: TRBJ1-5
V: TRBV6-6
size: -
D: -
CDR3: CASSYVTVQGQPQHF
DNA: TGTGCCAGCAGTTACGTAACAGTTCAAGGTCAGCCCCAGCATTTT

J: TRBJ1-4
V: TRBV5-1
size: -
D: -
CDR3: CASRGQNEKLFF
DNA: TGCGCCAGCCGGGGCCAAAATGAAAAACTGTTTTTT

J: TRBJ2-7
V: TRBV7-9
size: few
D: -
CDR3: CASSLIGNSYEQYF
DNA: TGTGCCAGCAGCTTAATCGGGAACTCCTACGAGCAGTACTTC

J: TRBJ1-1
V: TRBV19
size: once
D: -
CDR3: CASSLGHMNTEAFF
DNA: TGTGCCAGTAGCCTAGGACACATGAACACTGAAGCTTTCTTT

J: TRBJ1-1
V: TRBV12-3/TRBV12-4
size: -
D: -
CDR3: CASRPTEAEAFF
DNA: TGTGCCAGCAGGCCTACGGAAGCTGAAGCTTTCTTT

J: TRBJ1-6
V: TRBV12-3/TRBV12-4
size: -
D: TRBD1
CDR3: CASSSTGESPLHF
DNA: TGTGCCAGCAGTTCTACAGGGGAGTCACCCCTCCACTTT

J: TRBJ1-1
V: TRBV19
size: -
D: TRBD1
CDR3: CASSIDRGQKNTEAFF
DNA: TGTGCCAGTAGTATAGATCGGGGACAGAAGAACACTGAAGCTTTCTTT

J: TRBJ1-3
V: TRBV30
size: once
D: -
CDR3: CAWSPNSGNTIYF
DNA: TGTGCCTGGAGTCCCAACTCTGGAAACACCATATATTTT

J: TRBJ2-3
V: TRBV7-2
size: -
D: -
CDR3: CASSFRETDTQYF
DNA: TGTGCCAGCAGCTTTAGGGAGACAGATACGCAGTATTTT